This T cell receptor beta chain stems from a study of blood T cell repertoires in COVID-19. Turning to the study itself: Material from acute and convalescent COVID-19 was sourced from the United States, Italy and Spain. T cells, B-cell-depleted T cells, or PBMCs provided the cDNA or gDNA that served as material.

Only one count was recorded for this clone. In terms of age and location, participants ranged from roughly 18 to 100 years and lived in roughly 22 US areas. Original processing methods: By means of reference gene primer amplification, nucleated cell counts were estimated. Measured with immunoSEQ multiplex PCR; TCRdb has only the in-frame clones, and not every one. V, J and clone size are those of that table, while D and trimming were read from the DNA. Of 260,000 or so clones in the sample, roughly 89% were seen once. This CDR3 contains 18 residues. The V and J ends lost 2 bases and 5 bases respectively, with 25 bases between them. The germline V gene has CDR1 SGHRS and CDR2 YFSETQ.

The clonotype comes from a woman aged 30 to 39 with acute COVID-19. Material for sequencing was PBMCs or T cells enriched from blood (not recorded which). The gene calls are TRBV5-1 and TRBJ1-1, with D perhaps matching TRBD1 (6 bases). The CDR3 DNA is TGCGCCAGCAGCTTAGAAAATACAGGGCTGGCCTCCTCTACTGAAGCTTTCTTT. Protein: CASSLENTGLASSTEAFF.